One sample yielded the 28 T cell receptor beta chains listed below, sequenced in a study of blood T cell repertoires in COVID-19. Repertoires were generated with immunoSEQ multiplex PCR, while TCRdb's copy carries only in-frame clones and drops some. Among approximately 230,000 clones listed, 85% to 90% were seen once. The specimen sequenced was PBMCs or T cells enriched from blood (not recorded which). The receptors stem from a man between 18 and 35 years old who had recovered from COVID-19.

V is TRBV7-9 and J is TRBJ2-7, with D possibly TRBD2 on 7 matching bases. Trimming pared 8 bases from V and 7 bases from J, leaving 27 bases between. This CDR3 has 16 amino acids. Germline values: CDR1 SEHNR, CDR2 FQNEAQ (reference sequence). The CDR3 region is CASDWGGARGPREQYF. CDR3 in DNA: TGTGCCAGCGACTGGGGGGGGGCACGCGGACCCCGGGAGCAGTACTTC. Complete variable domain (other parts from reference TRBV7-9 and TRBJ2-7): DTGVSQNPRHKITKRGQNVTFRCDPISEHNRLYWYRQTLGQGPEFLTYFQNEAQLEKSRLLSDRFSAERPKGSFSTLEIQRTEQGDSAMYLCASDWGGARGPREQYFGPGTRLTVT.

The gene calls are TRBV3-1 (or the pseudogene TRBV3-2) and TRBJ2-3; TRBD1 matches at 7 bases. Germline CDR1 LGHDT, CDR2 YNNKEL (reference sequence). The V segment lost 2 bases and the J segment 4 bases; nucleotides outside the gene matches: 3. This CDR3 is 14 amino acids long. CDR3 protein: CASSQWDSSDTQYF. CDR3 nucleotides: TGTGCCAGCAGCCAATGGGACAGCTCAGATACGCAGTATTTT.

This clone was detected once. This chain connects TRBV2 to TRBJ1-5, with 9 bases aligning to TRBD1. The ends lost 6 bases at V and 4 bases at J; junction bases unmatched: 10. Germline-derived CDR1 and CDR2 are SNHLY and FYNNEI. This CDR3 contains 16 residues. CDR3 region: CASRGPGTGTNQPQHF. The CDR3 region has the DNA TGTGCCAGCAGGGGTCCCGGGACAGGGACGAATCAGCCCCAGCATTTT. Combining the CDR3 with reference TRBV2 and TRBJ1-5 gives the whole variable domain EPEVTQTPSHQVTQMGQEVILRCVPISNHLYFYWYRQILGQKVEFLVSFYNNEISEKSEIFDDQFSVERPDGSNFTLKIRSTKLEDSAMYFCASRGPGTGTNQPQHFGDGTRLSIL.

This chain links TRBV28 with TRBJ1-3, with 8 bases matching TRBD1. V gave up 3 bases and J gave up 0 bases; unmatched junction bases: 4. Germline V gene data show CDR1 as MDHEN and CDR2 as SYDVKM. The length of the CDR3 is 16 residues. CDR3 in amino acids: CASSLPGGFSGNTIYF. DNA of the CDR3: TGTGCCAGCAGTTTGCCAGGGGGCTTCTCTGGAAACACCATATATTTT.

The V call is TRBV7-9, the J call TRBJ2-1; 11 bases map to TRBD2. Losses at the gene ends were 3 bases for V and 16 bases for J; bases not matched to a gene: 5. Per germline, CDR1 SEHNR and CDR2 FQNEAQ (reference sequence). CDR3 length equals 12 residues. Here the CDR3 DNA reads TGTGCCAGCAGCTTTAGCGGGGGGGGGTATTTCTTC. Its protein is CASSFSGGGYFF.

This chain links TRBV19 with TRBJ2-4; 7 bases are shared with TRBD1. V trimming: 3 bases; J trimming: 3 bases; junction bases outside the gene matches: 2. The germline V gene has CDR1 LNHDA and CDR2 SQIVND (reference sequence). The CDR3 totals 14 residues. The CDR3 spells CASSIGTVKNIQYF. The CDR3 DNA is TGTGCCAGTAGTATTGGGACAGTCAAAAACATTCAGTACTTC.

The chain has TRBV27 and TRBJ1-3; D is uncertain. Trimming took off 2 bases at V and 0 bases at J, with 11 bases between the two ends. Germline V gene data show CDR1 as MNHEY and CDR2 as SMNVEV (reference sequence). The CDR3 length is 16 residues. The CDR3: CASSLSWGGSGNTIYF. The CDR3 coding sequence is TGTGCCAGCAGTTTAAGTTGGGGAGGCTCTGGAAACACCATATATTTT.

The chain combines TRBV5-8 with TRBJ1-2; TRBD1 matches 10 bases. V was clipped by 3 bases and J by 6 bases; unmatched bases: 11. Germline V lookup: CDR1 SGHTS, CDR2 YDEGEE. The CDR3 has 16 residues. The CDR3 loop reads CASSSRRDRGSDGYTF. Written as DNA, the CDR3 is TGTGCCAGCAGCTCCAGACGGGACAGGGGCTCGGATGGCTACACCTTC.

This clone was detected only a few times. J is TRBJ1-6 and V is TRBV10-1, with 9 positions matching TRBD1. The V gene's germline CDR1 is WNHNN and CDR2 SYGVQD (reference sequence). Trimming at V came to 8 bases and at J to 10 bases, leaving 9 bases not matched to a gene. The CDR3 extends over 14 amino acids. The CDR3 is CASGPGQGRSPLHF. The CDR3 nucleotides read TGCGCCAGCGGACCGGGACAGGGAAGGTCACCCCTCCACTTT.

V is TRBV11-2 and J is TRBJ1-1, with D unclear. V was pared by 0 bases and J by 1 base, with 9 bases between. CDR3 size: 15 residues. Germline-derived CDR1 and CDR2 are SGHAT and FQNNGV. The DNA for the CDR3 is TGTGCCAGCAGCTTAGAACCGGGATCGAACACTGAAGCTTTCTTT. Its protein product is CASSLEPGSNTEAFF.

V and J are TRBV29-1 and TRBJ1-2; D gene ambiguous. Germline V gives CDR1 SQVTM, CDR2 ANQGSEA. This CDR3 contains 13 residues. V lost 3 bases to trimming and J lost 2 bases, with 10 bases between them. The CDR3 bases are TGCAGCGTTGATGGTGGCAGGAACTATGGCTACACCTTC. Translating gives CSVDGGRNYGYTF.

This chain joins TRBV6-5 and TRBJ1-2; 9 positions match TRBD1. Unmatched junction bases numbered 5, after V lost 2 bases and J lost 7 bases. This CDR3 comprises 14 residues. The germline CDR1 and CDR2 sequences are MNHEY and SVGAGI. The CDR3 sequence: CASSYGDRVFGYTF. The CDR3 nucleotides read TGTGCCAGCAGTTACGGGGACAGGGTGTTTGGCTACACCTTC.

The J gene is TRBJ2-1, the V gene TRBV6-5, with 14 positions matching TRBD2. Per germline, CDR1 MNHEY and CDR2 SVGAGI. The CDR3 length is 15 residues. J lost 7 bases, V lost 6 bases, and 5 bases had no gene match. This chain's CDR3 is CASRRGTSGGNEQFF. DNA for the CDR3: TGTGCCAGCAGACGCGGGACTAGCGGGGGTAATGAGCAGTTCTTC.

The chain combines TRBV6-1 with TRBJ2-3, with D perhaps matching TRBD1 (6 bases). Looked up from germline, CDR1 is MNHNS and CDR2 is SASEGT. Trimming pared 0 bases from V and 2 bases from J, leaving 15 bases between. There are 17 residues in the CDR3. The CDR3, as DNA: TGTGCCAGCAGTGAAGCGCTCACAGGGAGTTCCACAGATACGCAGTATTTT. Its protein is CASSEALTGSSTDTQYF.

The genes are TRBV21-1 and TRBJ1-2; the D call of TRBD1 is as the table states it, not checked on the DNA. TRBV21-1 is a documented pseudogene. This CDR3 region has 16 residues. The CDR3 DNA is TGTGCCAGCAGCACCTGGGACAGGACTGGTGATTTAGGCTACACCTTC. It specifies CASSTWDRTGDLGYTF.

The CDR3 nucleotides read TGTGCCAGCAGCCGGAGGACTAGCGGGCTCTCCTACGAGCAGTACTTC. It yields the protein CASSRRTSGLSYEQYF. The chain recombines TRBV3-1 (or the pseudogene TRBV3-2) with TRBJ2-7, with 11 bases that match TRBD2. The V and J ends lost 4 bases and 0 bases, in that order; junction bases with no gene match: 5. The CDR3 consists of 16 residues. The V gene's germline CDR1 is LGHDT and CDR2 YNNKEL (reference sequence).

V gene TRBV19 combines with J gene TRBJ1-2; 9 bases align to TRBD1. The CDR3 has 14 amino acids. Germline V gives CDR1 LNHDA, CDR2 SQIVND (reference sequence). V shed 6 bases, J shed 7 bases, and the junction held 9 bases outside the gene matches. Here the CDR3 DNA reads TGTGCCAGTAGCTCATATACAGGGGGCGGTGGCTACACCTTC. It translates to CASSSYTGGGGYTF. The full variable domain, its missing parts supplied by reference TRBV19 and TRBJ1-2, is DGGITQSPKYLFRKEGQNVTLSCEQNLNHDAMYWYRQDPGQGLRLIYYSQIVNDFQKGDIAEGYSVSREKKESFPLTVTSAQKNPTAFYLCASSSYTGGGGYTFGSGTRLTVV.

The chain employs TRBV7-8 and TRBJ1-5; D is ambiguous. The CDR3 length is 14 residues. Germline values: CDR1 SGHVS, CDR2 FQNEAQ. The V end was cut by 5 bases, the J end by 4 bases, with 12 bases between. The CDR3 DNA reads TGTGCCAGCAGCCACAGTGGAAGAAATCAGCCCCAGCATTTT. It specifies CASSHSGRNQPQHF.

This chain connects TRBV7-9 to TRBJ1-1; perhaps TRBD1 as D (5 bases). Trimming pared 10 bases from V and 7 bases from J, leaving 19 bases between. The CDR3 covers 13 residues. Germline V gives CDR1 SEHNR, CDR2 FQNEAQ (reference sequence). The CDR3 bases are TGTGCCACCGAGCGCTTTGGGGGGGTTGAAGCTTTCTTT. Its translation is CATERFGGVEAFF.

This rearrangement joins TRBV24-1 to TRBJ1-5; 11 bases are shared with TRBD1. This CDR3 comprises 15 residues. CDR1 and CDR2 (germline): KGHDR, SFDVKD. V gave up 4 bases and J gave up 6 bases; unmatched junction bases: 4. The CDR3 nucleotides are TGTGCCACCAGTGACGGGGGACAGGGGGTTCAGCCCCAGCATTTT. It yields the protein CATSDGGQGVQPQHF.

V gene TRBV6-1 combines with J gene TRBJ2-3; D unresolved. Germline-derived CDR1 and CDR2 are MNHNS and SASEGT. Trimming left V 2 bases short and J 5 bases short, with 8 bases between. This CDR3 contains 13 residues. The CDR3: CASSETPQDTQYF. CDR3 nucleotide sequence: TGTGCCAGCAGTGAAACACCGCAAGATACGCAGTATTTT.

The rearrangement links TRBV3-1 (or the pseudogene TRBV3-2) to TRBJ2-3; tentative D call: TRBD2 (6 bases). The germline V gene has CDR1 LGHDT and CDR2 YNNKEL (reference sequence). The CDR3 is made up of 17 amino acids. The germline V and J ends were trimmed by 4 bases and 6 bases, with 23 bases remaining between them. CDR3 residues: CASSPSEAGPRRDTQYF. CDR3 nucleotide sequence: TGTGCCAGCAGCCCCTCCGAGGCGGGACCCCGTAGGGATACGCAGTATTTT.

The chain links TRBV7-9 to TRBJ2-3; TRBD2 matches at 11 bases. The length of the CDR3 is 15 residues. J lost 7 bases, V lost 0 bases, and 3 bases had no gene match. The germline V gene has CDR1 SEHNR and CDR2 FQNEAQ (reference sequence). The CDR3 nucleotides are TGTGCCAGCAGCTTAGCACCTAGCGGGGGGCATACGCAGTATTTT. Translation: CASSLAPSGGHTQYF. Supplemented by reference TRBV7-9 and TRBJ2-3, the full variable domain reads DTGVSQNPRHKITKRGQNVTFRCDPISEHNRLYWYRQTLGQGPEFLTYFQNEAQLEKSRLLSDRFSAERPKGSFSTLEIQRTEQGDSAMYLCASSLAPSGGHTQYFGPGTRLTVL.

V is TRBV27 and J is TRBJ2-3; maybe TRBD2 (6 bases). Trimming shortened V by 5 bases and J by 5 bases, and 14 bases separated the two germline ends. Germline CDR1 MNHEY, CDR2 SMNVEV (reference sequence). The CDR3 has 14 amino acids. The CDR3 region has the DNA TGTGCCAGCAGTGAGACTAGTTTTGGAGATACGCAGTATTTT. This gives the protein CASSETSFGDTQYF.

The chain links TRBV29-1 to TRBJ1-3; 7 nucleotides agree with TRBD1. The ends lost 7 bases at V and 2 bases at J; junction bases unmatched: 5. Germline lookup yields CDR1 SQVTM and CDR2 ANQGSEA. This CDR3 contains 13 residues. CDR3 DNA sequence: TGCAGCGGAAGGGGACAGCCTGGAAACACCATATATTTT. Translated: CSGRGQPGNTIYF.

The chain employs TRBV10-1 and TRBJ1-5, with 8 bases fitting TRBD1. The V gene's germline CDR1 is WNHNN and CDR2 SYGVQD (reference sequence). This CDR3 is built from 14 residues. Trimming removed 6 bases from V and 6 bases from J; junction bases left unmatched: 7. The CDR3 region is CASSPGQGTQPQHF. As DNA, the CDR3 is TGCGCCAGCAGCCCCGGACAGGGAACTCAGCCCCAGCATTTT.

At least ten counts were recorded for this clone. The gene calls are TRBV4-2 and TRBJ2-1; the match to TRBD2 covers 9 bases. The CDR3 length is 17 residues. In germline, CDR1 is LGHNA, CDR2 YNFKEQ. V trimming: 4 bases; J trimming: 4 bases; junction bases outside the gene matches: 11. CDR3 sequence reads: CASSPRGAGGLYNEQFF. CDR3 sequence (DNA): TGTGCCAGCAGCCCCCGGGGAGCGGGGGGCCTATACAATGAGCAGTTCTTC.

V usage is TRBV24-1 and J usage is TRBJ2-4, with TRBD2 as a possible D gene (5 bases). The CDR3 sequence is 14 residues long. V lost 2 bases and J 7 bases, leaving 11 bases between the germline ends. Germline V gene lookup returns CDR1 KGHDR and CDR2 SFDVKD. The CDR3 spells CATSDWTSGNIQYF. CDR3 sequence (DNA): TGTGCCACCAGTGATTGGACGTCGGGGAACATTCAGTACTTC.